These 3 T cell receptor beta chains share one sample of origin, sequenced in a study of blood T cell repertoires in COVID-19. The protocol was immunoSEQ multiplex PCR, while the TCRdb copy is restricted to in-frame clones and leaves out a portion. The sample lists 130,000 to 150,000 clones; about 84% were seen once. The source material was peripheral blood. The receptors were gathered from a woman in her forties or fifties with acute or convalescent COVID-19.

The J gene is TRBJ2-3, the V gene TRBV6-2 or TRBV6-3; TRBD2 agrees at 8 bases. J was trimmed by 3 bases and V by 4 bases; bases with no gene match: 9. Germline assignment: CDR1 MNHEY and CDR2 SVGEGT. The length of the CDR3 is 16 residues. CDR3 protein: CASSWTSHISTDTQYF. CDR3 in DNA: TGTGCCAGCAGTTGGACTAGCCATATTTCAACAGATACGCAGTATTTT.

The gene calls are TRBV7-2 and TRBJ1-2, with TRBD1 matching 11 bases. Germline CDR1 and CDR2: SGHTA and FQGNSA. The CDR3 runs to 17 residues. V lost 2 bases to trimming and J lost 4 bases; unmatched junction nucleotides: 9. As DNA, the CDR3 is TGTGCCAGCAGCTTAAGGACAGGGGGCGATTATGGCTATGGCTACACCTTC. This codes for CASSLRTGGDYGYGYTF.

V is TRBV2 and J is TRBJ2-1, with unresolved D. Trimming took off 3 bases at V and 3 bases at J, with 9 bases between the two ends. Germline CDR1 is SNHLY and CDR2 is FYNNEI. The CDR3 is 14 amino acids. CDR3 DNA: TGTGCCAGCAGTGAGGAGCGCGTCTACAATGAGCAGTTCTTC. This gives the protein CASSEERVYNEQFF. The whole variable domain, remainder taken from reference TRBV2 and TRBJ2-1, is EPEVTQTPSHQVTQMGQEVILRCVPISNHLYFYWYRQILGQKVEFLVSFYNNEISEKSEIFDDQFSVERPDGSNFTLKIRSTKLEDSAMYFCASSEERVYNEQFFGPGTRLTVL.